This T cell receptor (beta chain) was obtained from a study of cytomegalovirus exposure and HLA in healthy donors. Study as a whole: An earlier analysis identified more than 95 million unique TCR beta sequences in about 200 million T cells.

The CDR3 extends over 15 amino acids. The V and J ends lost 5 bases and 2 bases, in that order; junction bases with no gene match: 3. Per germline, CDR1 WNHNN and CDR2 SYGVQD (reference sequence). As for this clone: Its antigen remains unknown.

Regarding the study as a whole: Evidence from a later analysis indicated that most CMV-associated TCR beta chains looked HLA-restricted. A cluster of highly shared sequence variants was likely a sequencing artifact.

60 Vbeta and 13 Jbeta primers were used in PCR. The table came from immunoSEQ multiplex PCR; TCRdb's copy has only in-frame clones and leaves some out. The data contain about 180,000 clones, about 85% of them seen just once; the ten biggest clones take up 1.3% to 1.5%. The rearrangement joins TRBV10-1 to TRBJ2-2; 9 bases are a match to TRBD1. Sequencing was carried out using PBMCs. This TCR came from a girl between 5 and 17 years old in good health and CMV-seropositive. CDR3 DNA sequence: TGCGCCAGCAGTAAGACAGGGGGTAACACCGGGGAGCTGTTTTTT. Translation gives CASSKTGGNTGELFF.